These 15 T cell receptor beta chains came from one sample sequenced in a study of T cells in Graves' hyperthyroidism and ophthalmopathy. The CDR3 regions of TCR beta were amplified from RNA transcripts. An initial round of RT-PCR targeting the TCR CDR3 relied on the HTBI primer set. MiXCR, applied by TCRdb to the multiplex PCR reads, yields one record per CDR3 protein. The data hold over 700,000 distinct CDR3 sequences, with roughly 40% observed a single time. Sequenced material: blood. These receptors came from a man between 18 and 29 years old with Graves' hyperthyroidism.

The chain carries TRBV7-3 and TRBJ2-7; D might be TRBD2 (6 bases). The CDR3 contains 15 residues. Germline V lookup: CDR1 SGHTA, CDR2 FQGTGA. The V gene lost 6 bases and the J gene lost 5 bases, with 20 bases spanning the gap. The CDR3 DNA follows: TGTGCCAGCAGGGTGAGCGGGCACCTTTGGGACGAGCAGTACTTC. Its protein product is CASRVSGHLWDEQYF.

The V gene is TRBV5-6, the J gene TRBJ2-7, with D perhaps TRBD2 (6 bases). The germline gives CDR1 SGHDT, CDR2 YYEEEE. The CDR3 consists of 14 residues. Trimming left V 0 bases short and J 3 bases short, with 10 bases between. Written as DNA, the CDR3 is TGTGCCAGCAGCTTGGGGGGGGATGGCTACGAGCAGTACTTC. It encodes CASSLGGDGYEQYF. Using reference TRBV5-6 and TRBJ2-7 for the parts outside the CDR3, the full variable domain is DAGVTQSPTHLIKTRGQQVTLRCSPKSGHDTVSWYQQALGQGPQFIFQYYEEEERQRGNFPDRFSGHQFPNYSSELNVNALLLGDSALYLCASSLGGDGYEQYFGPGTRLTVT.

This sequence joins TRBV6-6 and TRBJ1-2; the D gene is possibly TRBD1 (5 bases). Trimming took off 6 bases at V and 8 bases at J, with 16 bases between the two ends. CDR3 length equals 13 residues. From germline, CDR1 is MNHNY and CDR2 SVGAGI (reference sequence). The CDR3 region is CASSSRDPTGYTF. The DNA of the CDR3 is TGTGCCAGCAGCTCCCGGGACCCTACGGGCTACACCTTC.

The chain joins TRBV29-1 to TRBJ1-5, with 9 nucleotides matching TRBD1. This CDR3 is built from 13 residues. Per the germline V gene, CDR1 is SQVTM and CDR2 is ANQGSEA. The V segment lost 8 bases and the J segment 1 base; nucleotides outside the gene matches: 3. In DNA form, the CDR3 reads TGCAGCTTGGGACAGGGCAGCAATCAGCCCCAGCATTTT. As protein: CSLGQGSNQPQHF.

The table lists this clonotype with many counts. The chain carries TRBV7-8 and TRBJ1-4; TRBD1 aligns across 11 bases. This CDR3 is built from 17 residues. The ends lost 5 bases at V and 7 bases at J; junction bases unmatched: 12. Germline V gene lookup returns CDR1 SGHVS and CDR2 FQNEAQ. The CDR3: CASSIRPGTGGGEKLFF. CDR3 nucleotides: TGTGCCAGCAGCATTCGCCCCGGGACAGGGGGAGGTGAAAAACTGTTTTTT.

The V gene is TRBV7-3, the J gene TRBJ2-5; D not resolved. Germline assignment: CDR1 SGHTA and CDR2 FQGTGA. The CDR3 length is 13 residues. V gave up 2 bases and J gave up 4 bases, with 8 bases separating them. This CDR3 is CASSLSGSETQYF. DNA for the CDR3: TGTGCCAGCAGCTTATCCGGCTCAGAGACCCAGTACTTC.

Comments on this clonotype: A read error is possible here, since a much larger clone lies one base away. The V call is TRBV29-1, the J call TRBJ2-5; 7 bases map to TRBD1. The CDR3 consists of 14 residues. Germline CDR1 SQVTM, CDR2 ANQGSEA. The CDR3 DNA follows: TGCAGCGTTGAAGATGGAACAGGGGAAGACACCCAGTACTTC. It yields the protein CSVEDGTGEDTQYF.

This clonotype was recorded at least ten times. The chain combines TRBV6-4 with TRBJ1-6, with D uncertain. Germline CDR1 reads MRHNA; CDR2 reads SNTAGT. The CDR3 contains 13 residues. Deletions cut 7 bases from V and 7 bases from J, with 11 bases between. This chain's CDR3 is CASKYQENSPLHF. CDR3 DNA sequence: TGTGCCAGCAAATATCAGGAAAATTCACCCCTCCACTTT.

This clonotype was counted only a few times. The chain is built from TRBV12-3 or TRBV12-4 and TRBJ2-7, with D possibly TRBD1 on 5 matching bases. V lost 3 bases, J lost 0 bases, and 9 bases lay in between. The CDR3 totals 14 residues. Written as DNA, the CDR3 is TGTGCCAGCAGTTTGGGGCTCGTCTCCTACGAGCAGTACTTC. It is translated as CASSLGLVSYEQYF.

About this clonotype: A much larger clone lies a single base off, so this may be a read error. The chain carries TRBV7-2 and TRBJ1-5; the D is unclear. This CDR3 has 14 residues. Germline V lookup: CDR1 SGHTA, CDR2 FQGNSA. CDR3 sequence: CAGSQTGNNQPQHF. The CDR3 DNA is TGTGCCGGCAGCCAAACCGGGAACAATCAGCCCCAGCATTTT.

This clonotype was observed a handful of times. The rearrangement uses TRBV7-2 and TRBJ2-7; tentative D call: TRBD1 (6 bases). Germline CDR1 is SGHTA and CDR2 is FQGNSA. Trimming removed 3 bases from V and 1 base from J, with 13 bases in between. The CDR3 totals 15 residues. The CDR3 nucleotides read TGTGCCAGCAGCTTTACAGACCAGGGGTCCTACGAGCAGTACTTC. It is translated as CASSFTDQGSYEQYF. Variable domain in full (rest from reference TRBV7-2 and TRBJ2-7): GAGVSQSPSNKVTEKGKDVELRCDPISGHTALYWYRQSLGQGLEFLIYFQGNSAPDKSGLPSDRFSAERTGGSVSTLTIQRTQQEDSAVYLCASSFTDQGSYEQYFGPGTRLTVT.

V gene TRBV2 combines with J gene TRBJ2-2, with TRBD2 identical over 10 bases. The CDR3 length is 15 residues. Germline V gives CDR1 SNHLY, CDR2 FYNNEI. After removal of 6 bases from V and 6 bases from J, the junction contained 7 bases not matched to a gene. This CDR3 is CASSGAGTSAGELFF. CDR3 in DNA: TGTGCCAGCAGCGGCGCCGGGACTAGCGCCGGGGAGCTGTTTTTT.

The V and J genes are TRBV7-2 and TRBJ1-3; D unclear. Germline-derived CDR1 and CDR2 are SGHTA and FQGNSA. V was trimmed by 1 base and J by 2 bases, leaving 15 bases between them. This CDR3 contains 17 residues. The CDR3 sequence: CASSLDSTALAGNTIYF. The CDR3 DNA follows: TGTGCCAGCAGCTTAGATAGTACAGCCCTCGCTGGAAACACCATATATTTT.

Ten or more counts support this clonotype. The chain is built from TRBV5-6 and TRBJ1-2; D unclear. Trimming removed 0 bases at V and 3 bases at J, with 9 bases between. This CDR3 has 14 amino acids. CDR1 is SGHDT, CDR2 YYEEEE, per germline. The CDR3 loop is CASSLEEGYYGYTF. The CDR3 DNA reads as TGTGCCAGCAGCTTGGAGGAGGGCTACTATGGCTACACCTTC. The complete variable domain, with remaining parts taken from reference TRBV5-6 and TRBJ1-2, reads DAGVTQSPTHLIKTRGQQVTLRCSPKSGHDTVSWYQQALGQGPQFIFQYYEEEERQRGNFPDRFSGHQFPNYSSELNVNALLLGDSALYLCASSLEEGYYGYTFGSGTRLTVV.

This clonotype came up many times. The rearrangement uses TRBV7-9 and TRBJ2-5, with D possibly being TRBD2 (5 bases). This CDR3 spans 12 amino acids. The ends were cut back, 7 bases at V and 2 bases at J, with 8 bases in the middle. Looked up from germline, CDR1 is SEHNR and CDR2 is FQNEAQ (reference sequence). In nucleotides, the CDR3 is TGTGCCAGCATGGACTTTCAAGAGACCCAGTACTTC. Amino acid sequence: CASMDFQETQYF.